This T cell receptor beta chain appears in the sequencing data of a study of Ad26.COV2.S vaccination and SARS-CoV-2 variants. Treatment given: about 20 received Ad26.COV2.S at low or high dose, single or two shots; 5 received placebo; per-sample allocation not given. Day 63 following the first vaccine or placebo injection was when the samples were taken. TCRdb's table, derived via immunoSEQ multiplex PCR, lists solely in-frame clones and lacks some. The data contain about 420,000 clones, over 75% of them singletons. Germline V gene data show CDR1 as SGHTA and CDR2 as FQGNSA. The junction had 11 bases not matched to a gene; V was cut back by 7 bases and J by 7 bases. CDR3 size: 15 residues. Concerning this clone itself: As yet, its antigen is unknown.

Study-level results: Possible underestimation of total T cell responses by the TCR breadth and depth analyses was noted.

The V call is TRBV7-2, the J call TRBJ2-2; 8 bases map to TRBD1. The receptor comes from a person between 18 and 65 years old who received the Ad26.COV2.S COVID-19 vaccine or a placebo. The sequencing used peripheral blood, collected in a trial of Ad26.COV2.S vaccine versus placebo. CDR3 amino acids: CASKEFRGPIGELFF. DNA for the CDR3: TGTGCCAGCAAGGAGTTCAGGGGGCCAATCGGGGAGCTGTTTTTT.